The 29 T cell receptor beta chains in this list originate from one sample, sequenced in a study of T-cell memory formation after mild COVID-19. Via MiXCR, TCRdb re-called the 5' RACE reads, giving one row per CDR3 protein. The sample includes about 130,000 distinct CDR3 sequences, 16% of them seen just once. Sample: PBMCs or a T cell subset sorted from them (not recorded which). The receptors were gathered from an adult woman who had mild COVID-19 (a few samples of this study predate the infection). Cell type and time point are not known.

This clonotype was seen ten or more times. V and J are TRBV5-5 and TRBJ1-6; D remains unclear. Germline assignment: CDR1 SGHKS and CDR2 YYEKEE (reference sequence). This CDR3 region has 12 residues. The V end was cut by 1 base, the J end by 7 bases, with 3 bases between. CDR3 protein: CASSLQNSPLHF. CDR3 sequence (DNA): TGTGCCAGCAGCTTGCAGAATTCACCCCTCCACTTT.

This sequence joins TRBV12-3 or TRBV12-4 and TRBJ2-2; tentatively, D is TRBD1 (6 bases). The CDR3 consists of 13 residues. V gave up 11 bases and J gave up 1 base, with 11 bases separating them. In DNA, the CDR3 is TGTGCCGGGGTGGACAGGAACACCGGGGAGCTGTTTTTT. Its translation is CAGVDRNTGELFF.

This clonotype was picked up one time. The chain combines TRBV5-1 with TRBJ2-1; the D gene is possibly TRBD1 (5 bases). V was cut by 5 bases and J by 11 bases, with 14 bases left in between. Germline CDR1 is SGHRS and CDR2 is YFSETQ. The CDR3 extends over 12 amino acids. DNA for the CDR3: TGCGCCAGCAGAGACGAGCAGGGCCAGCAGTTCTTC. Amino acid sequence: CASRDEQGQQFF.

The rearrangement uses TRBV5-5 and TRBJ2-5; 7 bases agree with TRBD2. The CDR3 is 15 residues long. Germline CDR1 and CDR2: SGHKS and YYEKEE (reference sequence). The ends lost 4 bases at V and 4 bases at J; junction bases unmatched: 10. The CDR3 DNA follows: TGTGCCAGCAGCCCTGGGGAGGGCCCAGGAGAGACCCAGTACTTC. Its translation is CASSPGEGPGETQYF. Using reference TRBV5-5 and TRBJ2-5 for the parts outside the CDR3, the full variable domain is DAGVTQSPTHLIKTRGQQVTLRCSPISGHKSVSWYQQVLGQGPQFIFQYYEKEERGRGNFPDRFSARQFPNYSSELNVNALLLGDSALYLCASSPGEGPGETQYFGPGTRLLVL.

In its sample, this clonotype was seen a few times. The V call is TRBV7-9, the J call TRBJ1-5; D ambiguous. The length of the CDR3 is 16 residues. The V gene's germline CDR1 is SEHNR and CDR2 FQNEAQ (reference sequence). V was pared by 2 bases and J by 0 bases, with 11 bases between. CDR3 DNA: TGTGCCAGCAGCTTACTGCCAGGATATAGCAATCAGCCCCAGCATTTT. Protein sequence: CASSLLPGYSNQPQHF. Full variable domain (outside the CDR3, taken from reference TRBV7-9 and TRBJ1-5): DTGVSQNPRHKITKRGQNVTFRCDPISEHNRLYWYRQTLGQGPEFLTYFQNEAQLEKSRLLSDRFSAERPKGSFSTLEIQRTEQGDSAMYLCASSLLPGYSNQPQHFGDGTRLSIL.

This clonotype has only a few counts. This chain connects TRBV24-1 to TRBJ2-1; D gene unclear. The germline CDR1 and CDR2 sequences are KGHDR and SFDVKD. The CDR3 loop spans 14 amino acids. Trimming took 4 bases from V and 9 from J, leaving 15 bases between them. The CDR3 DNA follows: TGTGCCACCAGTGACCGTACCCCTCAATTTGAGCAGTTCTTC. This translates into CATSDRTPQFEQFF.

This clonotype was counted only a few times. The chain joins TRBV9 to TRBJ1-1; D may be TRBD1 (5 bases). Trimming removed 4 bases at V and 5 bases at J, with 15 bases between. The CDR3 contains 14 residues. CDR1 SGDLS and CDR2 YYNGEE come from the germline V gene. DNA for the CDR3: TGTGCCAGCAGCTCCTACGGGGGAGGGACTGAAGCTTTCTTT. Protein product: CASSSYGGGTEAFF.

The genes are TRBV24-1 and TRBJ2-3, with D perhaps TRBD2 (7 bases). In germline, CDR1 is KGHDR, CDR2 SFDVKD. This CDR3 contains 16 residues. V lost 3 bases and J 3 bases, leaving 15 bases between the germline ends. Here the CDR3 DNA reads TGTGCCACCAGTGATCTGACTAGCCAGGGGACAGATACGCAGTATTTT. Amino acids: CATSDLTSQGTDTQYF.

The chain couples TRBV30 to TRBJ1-2, with D possibly matching TRBD1 (5 bases). This CDR3 has 15 amino acids. V lost 4 bases, J lost 7 bases, and 22 bases lay in between. The germline V gene has CDR1 GTSNPN and CDR2 SVGIG (reference sequence). The CDR3 nucleotides are TGTGCCTGGAACCGTAAGGGAGGGGCATTGATTGGCTACACCTTC. This translates into CAWNRKGGALIGYTF. Variable domain in full (rest from reference TRBV30 and TRBJ1-2): SQTIHQWPATLVQPVGSPLSLECTVEGTSNPNLYWYRQAAGRGLQLLFYSVGIGQISSEVPQNLSASRPQDRQFILSSKKLLLSDSGFYLCAWNRKGGALIGYTFGSGTRLTVV.

The chain has TRBV24-1 and TRBJ1-1; D possibly corresponds to TRBD1 (5 bases). The CDR3 contains 13 residues. The V end was cut by 7 bases, the J end by 5 bases, with 13 bases between. Germline assignment: CDR1 KGHDR and CDR2 SFDVKD. CDR3 bases: TGTGCCACCAGAAGGGCCGGGGGGACTGAAGCTTTCTTT. Its translation: CATRRAGGTEAFF.

This clonotype has a count of ten or more. This chain joins TRBV12-3 or TRBV12-4 and TRBJ2-7; 8 bases are a match to TRBD2. Trimming cost V 6 bases and J 3 bases; bases outside gene matches: 22. This CDR3 comprises 19 residues. The CDR3 DNA sequence: TGTGCCAGCAGCAACCCCCGAGCGGGGGCGCTCGGGTCTCTCTACGAGCAGTACTTC. Encoded protein: CASSNPRAGALGSLYEQYF.

V usage is TRBV20-1 and J usage is TRBJ1-6; weak D call: TRBD1 (5 bases). Germline V lookup: CDR1 DFQATT, CDR2 SNEGSKA (reference sequence). The V end lost 0 bases, the J end lost 0 bases, and 15 bases lay between the germline ends. CDR3 length: 18 amino acids. The chain's CDR3 is CSARDRRGRSSYNSPLHF. The CDR3 nucleotides are TGCAGTGCTAGAGATAGGAGGGGCAGGAGCTCCTATAATTCACCCCTCCACTTT.

This clonotype was picked up a small number of times. The chain uses TRBV7-9 and TRBJ2-1; TRBD2 agrees at 8 bases. V lost 0 bases, J lost 4 bases, and 5 bases stayed unmatched. The CDR3 length is 16 residues. From germline, CDR1 is SEHNR and CDR2 FQNEAQ (reference sequence). The CDR3 loop is CASSLAKAGVYNEQFF. For the CDR3, the DNA is TGTGCCAGCAGCTTAGCGAAAGCGGGAGTATACAATGAGCAGTTCTTC. The full variable domain, its missing parts supplied by reference TRBV7-9 and TRBJ2-1, is DTGVSQNPRHKITKRGQNVTFRCDPISEHNRLYWYRQTLGQGPEFLTYFQNEAQLEKSRLLSDRFSAERPKGSFSTLEIQRTEQGDSAMYLCASSLAKAGVYNEQFFGPGTRLTVL.

This clonotype turned up a few times. The chain links TRBV7-3 to TRBJ2-2; TRBD1 or TRBD2 may be the D gene (5 bases each). Per germline, CDR1 SGHTA and CDR2 FQGTGA. V lost 3 bases and J lost 1, with 15 bases in between. CDR3 length equals 17 residues. CDR3 sequence reads: CASSFSTGTGNTGELFF. The CDR3 nucleotides read TGTGCCAGCAGCTTTTCCACCGGGACGGGGAACACCGGGGAGCTGTTTTTT.

J is TRBJ2-6 and V is TRBV7-9; 8 bases map to TRBD2. Trimming removed 3 bases from V and 2 bases from J; junction bases left unmatched: 3. There are 16 residues in the CDR3. Per the germline V gene, CDR1 is SEHNR and CDR2 is FQNEAQ (reference sequence). CDR3 coding DNA: TGTGCCAGCAGCTTTGTCGGGAGGGCTGGGGCCAACGTCCTGACTTTC. Its translation is CASSFVGRAGANVLTF. Full variable domain (outside the CDR3, taken from reference TRBV7-9 and TRBJ2-6): DTGVSQNPRHKITKRGQNVTFRCDPISEHNRLYWYRQTLGQGPEFLTYFQNEAQLEKSRLLSDRFSAERPKGSFSTLEIQRTEQGDSAMYLCASSFVGRAGANVLTFGAGSRLTVL.

The rearrangement uses TRBV2 and TRBJ2-7; 7 bases fit TRBD1. Per the germline V gene, CDR1 is SNHLY and CDR2 is FYNNEI. V was clipped by 5 bases and J by 7 bases; unmatched bases: 8. There are 13 residues in the CDR3. In DNA form, the CDR3 reads TGTGCCAGCAGTCCGACAGGGTCTGGGGAGCAGTACTTC. Amino acid sequence: CASSPTGSGEQYF.

This clonotype occurred a few times. The chain is built from TRBV10-3 and TRBJ2-7; 8 bases agree with TRBD2. This CDR3 spans 14 amino acids. In germline, CDR1 is ENHRY, CDR2 SYGVKD. V lost 10 bases and J lost 3; bases outside the gene matches: 11. Here the CDR3 DNA reads TGTGCCACGGAAGCTACCGGGACTAGCTACGAGCAGTACTTC. It is translated as CATEATGTSYEQYF.

The rearrangement joins TRBV11-2 to TRBJ2-2; D unclear. Germline V lookup: CDR1 SGHAT, CDR2 FQNNGV. With 2 bases removed from V and 1 base from J, the gap between germline ends came to 5 bases. CDR3 length: 14 amino acids. CDR3 region: CASSLHRNTGELFF. CDR3 bases: TGTGCCAGCAGCTTACATAGGAACACCGGGGAGCTGTTTTTT. The full variable domain, completed using reference TRBV11-2 and TRBJ2-2, is EAGVAQSPRYKIIEKRQSVAFWCNPISGHATLYWYQQILGQGPKLLIQFQNNGVVDDSQLPKDRFSAERLKGVDSTLKIQPAKLEDSAVYLCASSLHRNTGELFFGEGSRLTVL.

The genes are TRBV6-5 and TRBJ2-3, with 7 nucleotides matching TRBD2. The CDR3 covers 16 residues. V lost 0 bases to trimming and J lost 5 bases; unmatched junction nucleotides: 8. The V gene's germline CDR1 is MNHEY and CDR2 SVGAGI. DNA of the CDR3: TGTGCCAGCAGTTACTCGAAGACGGGAGGTGGAGATACGCAGTATTTT. Residues: CASSYSKTGGGDTQYF.

This chain connects TRBV24-1 to TRBJ1-1; no clear D. This CDR3 contains 13 residues. V dropped 1 base and J dropped 10 bases, with 12 bases sitting between them. Germline assignment: CDR1 KGHDR and CDR2 SFDVKD. The CDR3, as DNA: TGTGCCACCAGTGATTTCTATGAGGAGGGAGCTTTCTTT. Its translation is CATSDFYEEGAFF.

On this clonotype: The junction differs from germline at one of its ends, possibly a read error. The V call is TRBV5-5, the J call TRBJ2-3; D call uncertain. Germline V gene data show CDR1 as SGHKS and CDR2 as YYEKEE (reference sequence). The CDR3 runs to 15 residues. The CDR3, as DNA: TGTGCCAGAAGCTTGGACCCTACGGTGGCAGATACGCAGTATTTT. As protein: CARSLDPTVADTQYF.

This clonotype was detected a few times. V usage is TRBV20-1 and J usage is TRBJ2-1; no clear D gene. This CDR3 contains 16 residues. Trimming took off 0 bases at V and 2 bases at J, with 14 bases between the two ends. Per germline, CDR1 DFQATT and CDR2 SNEGSKA (reference sequence). CDR3 in amino acids: CSARDIRASPYNEQFF. The DNA of the CDR3 is TGCAGTGCTAGAGATATCCGGGCGTCCCCCTACAATGAGCAGTTCTTC.

The chain combines TRBV6-6 with TRBJ1-1; 8 nucleotides line up with TRBD1. Germline CDR1 reads MNHNY; CDR2 reads SVGAGI (reference sequence). The CDR3 extends over 15 amino acids. Losses at the gene ends were 6 bases for V and 1 base for J; bases not matched to a gene: 7. The CDR3 loop reads CASRKNGQGNTEAFF. CDR3 nucleotide sequence: TGTGCCAGCAGGAAAAACGGACAGGGGAACACTGAAGCTTTCTTT.

This clonotype was counted between two and nine times. The rearrangement joins TRBV5-4 to TRBJ1-6, with 11 positions matching TRBD1. Trimming took 4 bases from V and 10 from J; bases not matched to a gene: 10. This CDR3 contains 16 residues. From germline, CDR1 is SGHNT and CDR2 YYREEE (reference sequence). CDR3 loop: CASSPGQGAQQSPLHF. The CDR3 DNA follows: TGTGCCAGCAGCCCCGGACAGGGGGCGCAACAATCACCCCTCCACTTT. Variable domain in full (rest from reference TRBV5-4 and TRBJ1-6): ETGVTQSPTHLIKTRGQQVTLRCSSQSGHNTVSWYQQALGQGPQFIFQYYREEENGRGNFPPRFSGLQFPNYSSELNVNALELDDSALYLCASSPGQGAQQSPLHFGNGTRLTVT.

The chain joins TRBV6-6 to TRBJ2-1, with a possible D match to TRBD2 (6 bases). CDR1 and CDR2 (germline): MNHNY, SVGAGI (reference sequence). Trimming removed 0 bases from V and 8 bases from J, with 17 bases in between. The CDR3 has 16 amino acids. The DNA for the CDR3 is TGTGCCAGCAGTTACTCGACTAGGTCTGTGAGAGATGAGCAGTTCTTC. Protein: CASSYSTRSVRDEQFF.

This clonotype was counted only a few times. The chain is built from TRBV5-4 and TRBJ2-7, with 9 bases that match TRBD1. CDR1 and CDR2 (germline): SGHNT, YYREEE (reference sequence). The CDR3 runs to 17 residues. The junction had 10 bases not matched to a gene; V was cut back by 0 bases and J by 3 bases. The CDR3 coding sequence is TGTGCCAGCAGCTTGGGGTCCTGGACAGGGGAGTACTACGAGCAGTACTTC. Protein product: CASSLGSWTGEYYEQYF.

The chain employs TRBV11-3 and TRBJ2-7; 8 nucleotides line up with TRBD1. The CDR3 spans 15 residues. Germline loops: CDR1 SGHNT, CDR2 YENEEA. V gave up 4 bases and J gave up 5 bases; unmatched junction bases: 10. CDR3: CASSSGQGPRDEQYF. In DNA, the CDR3 is TGTGCCAGCAGCTCCGGACAGGGCCCCAGGGACGAGCAGTACTTC.

In its sample, this clonotype was seen a few times. The J gene is TRBJ2-7, the V gene TRBV19, with D maybe TRBD2 (6 bases). The germline gives CDR1 LNHDA, CDR2 SQIVND (reference sequence). The V end lost 4 bases, the J end lost 2 bases, and 15 bases lay between the germline ends. The CDR3 loop spans 15 amino acids. The CDR3 DNA is TGTGCCAGTAGTACGAAGCATGGCGGGGCCTACGAGCAGTACTTC. Translation gives CASSTKHGGAYEQYF. Full variable domain (missing parts from reference TRBV19 and TRBJ2-7): DGGITQSPKYLFRKEGQNVTLSCEQNLNHDAMYWYRQDPGQGLRLIYYSQIVNDFQKGDIAEGYSVSREKKESFPLTVTSAQKNPTAFYLCASSTKHGGAYEQYFGPGTRLTVT.

This clonotype came up a few times. The V call is TRBV27, the J call TRBJ2-7; TRBD2 agrees at 11 bases. Per germline, CDR1 MNHEY and CDR2 SMNVEV (reference sequence). V lost 0 bases to trimming and J lost 0 bases; unmatched junction nucleotides: 10. This CDR3 region has 19 residues. The CDR3 reads CASSLSALKTSGDSYEQYF. In nucleotides, the CDR3 is TGTGCCAGCAGTTTATCAGCTCTCAAGACTAGCGGGGACTCCTACGAGCAGTACTTC.